A single sample is the source of the 20 T cell receptor beta chains below, sequenced in a study of Ad26.COV2.S vaccination and SARS-CoV-2 variants. Treatment given: roughly 18 received Ad26.COV2.S at low or high dose, single or two shots; five or six received placebo; per-sample allocation not given. It was on day 63 after the first vaccine or placebo injection that samples were taken. This table comes from immunoSEQ multiplex PCR, and its TCRdb copy is limited to in-frame clones, with some not included. Here the sample spans 400,000 to 450,000 clones, around 90% being singletons. This material consisted of peripheral blood, taken in a trial of Ad26.COV2.S vaccine versus placebo. The source is a person aged 18-60 years who received the Ad26.COV2.S COVID-19 vaccine or a placebo.

V and J are TRBV18 and TRBJ2-2, with TRBD1 matching 9 bases. V dropped 3 bases and J dropped 5; count of bases not matched to a gene: 4. Germline V gene data show CDR1 as KGHSH and CDR2 as LQKENI. The CDR3 loop spans 15 amino acids. CDR3 nucleotides: TGTGCCAGCTCACCCGGACAGGGGCGAACCGGGGAGCTGTTTTTT. Protein: CASSPGQGRTGELFF.

The J gene is TRBJ2-5, the V gene TRBV6-2 or TRBV6-3, with 8 bases lining up with TRBD2. The junction had 7 bases not matched to a gene; V was cut back by 2 bases and J by 2 bases. CDR3 length: 16 amino acids. From germline, CDR1 is MNHEY and CDR2 SVGEGT. The CDR3 DNA sequence: TGTGCCAGCAGTTACCTGGGACTAGGCTTTCAAGAGACCCAGTACTTC. Residues: CASSYLGLGFQETQYF.

The genes are TRBV2 and TRBJ2-7; 10 positions agree with TRBD2. This CDR3 region has 15 residues. Germline CDR1 SNHLY, CDR2 FYNNEI. V dropped 7 bases and J dropped 7; count of bases not matched to a gene: 13. CDR3 DNA: TGTGCCAGCACCCACGGTCCTAGCGGGAGTTATGAGCAGTACTTC. Encoded protein: CASTHGPSGSYEQYF.

The CDR3 region is CASSLGRLNEKLFF. In DNA, the CDR3 is TGTGCCAGCAGTTTAGGGCGCCTGAATGAAAAACTGTTTTTT. The rearrangement links TRBV27 to TRBJ1-4; no clear D. Trimming took off 2 bases at V and 5 bases at J, with 9 bases between the two ends. Germline-derived CDR1 and CDR2 are MNHEY and SMNVEV (reference sequence). The CDR3 has 14 amino acids.

The V call is TRBV18, the J call TRBJ1-1; D might be TRBD1 (5 bases). V was cut by 1 base and J by 5 bases, with 14 bases left in between. Germline V gene data show CDR1 as KGHSH and CDR2 as LQKENI. This CDR3 is 15 amino acids long. CDR3 sequence reads: CASSPQEKGWTEAFF. CDR3 in DNA: TGTGCCAGCTCACCACAGGAGAAGGGGTGGACTGAAGCTTTCTTT.

For this clone: The sample holds other DNA sequences that translate to the same CDR3. The J gene is TRBJ2-3, the V gene TRBV7-9; TRBD1 matches at 8 bases. With V trimmed by 4 bases and J by 3 bases, 9 bases remained unmatched. This CDR3 contains 16 residues. The germline CDR1 and CDR2 sequences are SEHNR and FQNEAQ (reference sequence). The CDR3 is CASSSGTGGRTDTQYF. DNA for the CDR3: TGTGCCAGCAGCTCCGGGACAGGAGGCAGGACAGATACGCAGTATTTT.

V gene TRBV9 combines with J gene TRBJ2-1, with D possibly matching TRBD2 (5 bases). Trimming stripped 0 bases from V and 8 bases from J, with 12 bases between. The length of the CDR3 is 14 residues. CDR1 is SGDLS and CDR2 is YYNGEE in the germline V gene. The CDR3 nucleotides read TGTGCCAGCAGCGTAGATCAGTCGCGGGATGAGCAGTTCTTC. Translation gives CASSVDQSRDEQFF.

The chain joins TRBV11-2 to TRBJ2-1; D is possibly TRBD2 (6 bases). The CDR3 runs 15 residues. With 3 bases removed from V and 6 bases from J, the gap between germline ends came to 15 bases. The germline V gene has CDR1 SGHAT and CDR2 FQNNGV. The CDR3: CASSLSEGTFNEQFF. As DNA, the CDR3 is TGTGCCAGCAGCTTGTCGGAGGGTACCTTCAATGAGCAGTTCTTC.

This chain uses TRBV19 with TRBJ2-7; the D gene is possibly TRBD1 (6 bases). The CDR3 is made up of 15 amino acids. The germline V gene encodes CDR1 LNHDA and CDR2 SQIVND (reference sequence). V lost 4 bases and J lost 7, with 20 bases in between. Written as DNA, the CDR3 is TGTGCCAGTAGTAAAGGAGGTCTGCCTCAGGGGGAGCAGTACTTC. Translated: CASSKGGLPQGEQYF.

The chain couples TRBV6-2 or TRBV6-3 to TRBJ2-3, with TRBD1 matching 8 bases. The CDR3 runs to 15 residues. Germline V gene lookup returns CDR1 MNHEY and CDR2 SVGEGT. Trimming took 4 bases from V and 2 from J; bases not matched to a gene: 5. The CDR3 reads CASSSGQGYTDTQYF. The CDR3 bases are TGTGCCAGCAGTTCCGGACAGGGTTACACAGATACGCAGTATTTT.

The chain uses TRBV6-2 or TRBV6-3 and TRBJ2-7; 7 bases are a match to TRBD1. The CDR3 is 15 residues long. V dropped 4 bases and J dropped 3; count of bases not matched to a gene: 9. Germline V gene sequence: CDR1 MNHEY, CDR2 SVGEGT. CDR3 sequence: CASSSERDSHYEQYF. The CDR3 nucleotides read TGTGCCAGCAGTTCCGAACGGGACAGTCACTACGAGCAGTACTTC.

The chain uses TRBV6-1 and TRBJ2-4; D is unclear. From germline, CDR1 is MNHNS and CDR2 SASEGT. The CDR3 spans 16 residues. V dropped 0 bases and J dropped 3 bases, with 12 bases sitting between them. Here the CDR3 reads CASSEAPPTVKNIQYF. The CDR3 coding sequence is TGTGCCAGCAGTGAAGCGCCTCCGACGGTCAAAAACATTCAGTACTTC.

This rearrangement joins TRBV5-1 to TRBJ2-7, with D possibly TRBD1 on 5 matching bases. The CDR3 loop spans 13 amino acids. V dropped 2 bases and J dropped 6 bases, with 12 bases sitting between them. Looked up from germline, CDR1 is SGHRS and CDR2 is YFSETQ. DNA of the CDR3: TGCGCCAGCAGCTTCCAGGGCTCGAGCGAGCAGTACTTC. It yields the protein CASSFQGSSEQYF. Combining the CDR3 with reference TRBV5-1 and TRBJ2-7 gives the whole variable domain KAGVTQTPRYLIKTRGQQVTLSCSPISGHRSVSWYQQTPGQGLQFLFEYFSETQRNKGNFPGRFSGRQFSNSRSEMNVSTLELGDSALYLCASSFQGSSEQYFGPGTRLTVT.

This rearrangement joins TRBV6-5 to TRBJ1-1; no reliable D call. CDR3 length: 13 amino acids. Trimming cost V 8 bases and J 1 base, with 11 bases left between them. Germline lookup yields CDR1 MNHEY and CDR2 SVGAGI. The CDR3 reads CASGGGRNTEAFF. In nucleotides, the CDR3 is TGTGCCAGCGGCGGCGGAAGGAACACTGAAGCTTTCTTT.

This chain uses TRBV3-1 (or the pseudogene TRBV3-2) with TRBJ1-2, with TRBD1 matching 9 bases. Trimming removed 1 base from V and 2 bases from J; junction bases left unmatched: 14. Germline CDR1 LGHDT, CDR2 YNNKEL (reference sequence). The CDR3 contains 19 residues. CDR3 nucleotide sequence: TGTGCCAGCAGCCAAGTAGTTCGGACAGGGGCAATCCAAAACTATGGCTACACCTTC. Its protein is CASSQVVRTGAIQNYGYTF.

The chain is built from TRBV4-3 and TRBJ2-7, with D tentatively TRBD1 or TRBD2 (5 bases each). The V end lost 0 bases, the J end lost 3 bases, and 15 bases lay between the germline ends. The CDR3 runs to 16 residues. Germline CDR1 LGHNA, CDR2 YSLEER. CDR3 DNA sequence: TGCGCCAGCAGCCAAGAGAGGGGTATATGGGGCTACGAGCAGTACTTC. It codes for CASSQERGIWGYEQYF.

The chain recombines TRBV19 with TRBJ2-1, with D maybe TRBD2 (5 bases). CDR3 size: 12 residues. Germline values: CDR1 LNHDA, CDR2 SQIVND (reference sequence). V lost 5 bases and J lost 12, with 14 bases in between. This CDR3 reads CASSSVLEGQFF. The CDR3 DNA sequence: TGTGCCAGTAGTTCCGTCCTTGAGGGGCAGTTCTTC. Full variable domain (rest looked up from reference TRBV19 and TRBJ2-1): DGGITQSPKYLFRKEGQNVTLSCEQNLNHDAMYWYRQDPGQGLRLIYYSQIVNDFQKGDIAEGYSVSREKKESFPLTVTSAQKNPTAFYLCASSSVLEGQFFGPGTRLTVL.

The rearrangement links TRBV9 to TRBJ2-2; D is uncertain. The CDR3 contains 13 residues. Trimming removed 3 bases at V and 4 bases at J, with 7 bases between. CDR1 is SGDLS, CDR2 YYNGEE, per germline. The CDR3 sequence: CASSGLGTGELFF. Written as DNA, the CDR3 is TGTGCCAGCAGCGGCCTAGGCACCGGGGAGCTGTTTTTT.

This clone was detected only once. The chain recombines TRBV10-3 with TRBJ2-5, with D possibly TRBD1 on 5 matching bases. CDR1 ENHRY and CDR2 SYGVKD come from the germline V gene. The CDR3 runs to 14 residues. Trimming took off 3 bases at V and 5 bases at J, with 13 bases between the two ends. DNA of the CDR3: TGTGCCATCAGTGACACAAGGGGTGGGGAGACCCAGTACTTC. Residues: CAISDTRGGETQYF.

The rearrangement links TRBV28 to TRBJ1-2, with a possible D match to TRBD1 (6 bases). The CDR3 spans 14 residues. The germline V gene has CDR1 MDHEN and CDR2 SYDVKM. V gave up 6 bases and J gave up 8 bases, with 19 bases separating them. The CDR3 loop reads CASSLEGGLSGYTF. The CDR3 DNA reads TGTGCCAGCAGCCTAGAGGGGGGGCTCAGCGGCTACACCTTC.